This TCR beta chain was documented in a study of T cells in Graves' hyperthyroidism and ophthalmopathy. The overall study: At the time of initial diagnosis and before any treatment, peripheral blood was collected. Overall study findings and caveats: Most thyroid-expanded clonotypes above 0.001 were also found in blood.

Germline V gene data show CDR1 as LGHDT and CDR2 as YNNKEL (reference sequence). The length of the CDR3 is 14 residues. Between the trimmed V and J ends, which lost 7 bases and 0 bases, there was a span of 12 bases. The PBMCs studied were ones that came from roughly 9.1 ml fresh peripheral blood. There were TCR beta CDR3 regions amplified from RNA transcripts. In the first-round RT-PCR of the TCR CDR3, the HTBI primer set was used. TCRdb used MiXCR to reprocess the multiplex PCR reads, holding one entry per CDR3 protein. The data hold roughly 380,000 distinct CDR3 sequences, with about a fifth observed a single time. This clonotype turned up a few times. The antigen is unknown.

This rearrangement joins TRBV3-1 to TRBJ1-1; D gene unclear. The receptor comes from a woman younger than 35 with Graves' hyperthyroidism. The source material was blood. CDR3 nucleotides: TGTGCCAGCAACCTAGCGGGCATGAACACTGAAGCTTTCTTT. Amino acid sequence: CASNLAGMNTEAFF.